The present T cell receptor (beta chain) was sequenced within a study of blood T cells in healthy people across ages. This CDR3 comprises 15 residues. Trimming stripped 0 bases from V and 7 bases from J, with 13 bases between. CDR1 and CDR2 (germline): LGHNA, YNFKEQ. This clonotype appeared once. A J-beta primer mix and a sample-barcoded 5' primer were used in a second PCR of roughly 7 to 12 cycles. TCRdb independently ran MiXCR on the 5' RACE reads; one entry per CDR3 protein. The table shows roughly 1,800,000 distinct CDR3 sequences, with approximately 50% occurring only once. V and J are TRBV4-2 and TRBJ1-5; D is undetermined. This clonotype was sampled from a woman in her 40s in good health. The sequenced sample consisted of blood. The CDR3: CASSQDTGERQPQHF. CDR3 coding DNA: TGTGCCAGCAGCCAAGATACGGGTGAAAGACAGCCCCAGCATTTT.